This T cell receptor (beta chain) emerged from a study of blood T cell repertoires in COVID-19. The method was immunoSEQ multiplex PCR; TCRdb's version includes in-frame clones alone and lacks a portion of them. The table has around 300,000 clones, approximately 89% seen once. Germline values: CDR1 SEHNR, CDR2 FQNEAQ (reference sequence). Trimming at V came to 2 bases and at J to 6 bases, leaving 5 bases not matched to a gene. The CDR3 runs 14 residues. The sequenced material came from PBMCs or T cells enriched from blood (not recorded which). This sequence was found in a woman under 30 who had recovered from COVID-19. The chain uses TRBV7-9 and TRBJ1-1; the match to TRBD1 covers 8 bases. CDR3 sequence (DNA): TGTGCCAGCAGCTTAAGGACAGGGTTACCTGAAGCTTTCTTT. It encodes CASSLRTGLPEAFF.